Listed here are 18 T cell receptor beta chains from one sample, sequenced in a study of shared clonotypes between healthy human individuals. This table comes from immunoSEQ multiplex PCR, and its TCRdb copy is limited to in-frame clones, with some not included. The top ten hold 10% to 15% of the sample, which has 490,000 or so clones, over 65% seen once. The specimen sequenced was PBMCs. All receptors come from a woman between 40 and 50 years old in good health. Some clones in this sample may be carry-over from other donors' samples.

The chain has TRBV29-1 and TRBJ1-2; D might be TRBD1 (5 bases). CDR1 SQVTM and CDR2 ANQGSEA come from the germline V gene. V was clipped by 3 bases and J by 0 bases, with 11 bases between them. This CDR3 region has 14 residues. The CDR3: CSVDGGTSNYGYTF. As DNA, the CDR3 is TGCAGCGTTGATGGGGGGACCTCTAACTATGGCTACACCTTC.

The chain recombines TRBV25-1 with TRBJ1-1; 11 positions agree with TRBD1. This CDR3 is 15 amino acids long. Germline loops: CDR1 MGHDK, CDR2 SYGVNS. Losses at the gene ends were 3 bases for V and 3 bases for J; bases not matched to a gene: 3. CDR3 loop: CASSDPGQGDTEAFF. In nucleotides, the CDR3 is TGTGCCAGCAGTGACCCGGGACAGGGGGACACTGAAGCTTTCTTT.

V and J are TRBV19 and TRBJ1-2; TRBD1 is a possible D gene (6 bases). V gave up 6 bases and J gave up 2 bases, with 13 bases separating them. There are 14 residues in the CDR3. Germline V gene lookup returns CDR1 LNHDA and CDR2 SQIVND (reference sequence). The CDR3 nucleotides read TGTGCCAGTAGGACACAGGGAGCGAACTATGGCTACACCTTC. The encoded protein is CASRTQGANYGYTF.

Only one count was recorded for this clone. V is TRBV7-6 and J is TRBJ1-5; TRBD1 matches 7 bases. This CDR3 contains 18 residues. The J segment lost 8 bases and the V segment lost 5 bases, leaving 21 bases of the junction unmatched. Germline CDR1 is SGHVS and CDR2 is FNYEAQ. CDR3 amino acids: CASSQSDRGTEWFEPQHF. As DNA, the CDR3 is TGTGCCAGCAGCCAATCAGACCGAGGGACAGAGTGGTTTGAGCCCCAGCATTTT.

This clone was observed a few times. CDR3 bases: TGTGCCAGCAGCCAAGGTATCCTAGGGAACACCGGGGAGCTGTTTTTT. This codes for CASSQGILGNTGELFF. The V gene is TRBV4-2, the J gene TRBJ2-2; D is undetermined. Trimming stripped 1 base from V and 1 base from J, with 10 bases between. The CDR3 has 16 amino acids. CDR1 is LGHNA and CDR2 is YNFKEQ in the germline V gene.

The chain combines TRBV27 with TRBJ2-3, with TRBD1 matching 7 bases. This CDR3 contains 15 residues. Unmatched junction bases numbered 5, after V lost 5 bases and J lost 0 bases. Germline V lookup: CDR1 MNHEY, CDR2 SMNVEV (reference sequence). The CDR3 reads CASSQQGWSTDTQYF. The CDR3, as DNA: TGTGCCAGCAGTCAACAGGGGTGGAGCACAGATACGCAGTATTTT.

This chain connects TRBV5-4 to TRBJ2-1, with 10 positions matching TRBD2. V dropped 4 bases and J dropped 8; count of bases not matched to a gene: 12. CDR1 is SGHNT and CDR2 is YYREEE in the germline V gene (reference sequence). CDR3 length: 16 amino acids. CDR3 in DNA: TGTGCCAGCAGCCCGGCGACTAGCGGGCCGGACGATGAGCAGTTCTTC. Its translation: CASSPATSGPDDEQFF.

The chain employs TRBV6-1 and TRBJ1-2; D perhaps matches TRBD1 (6 bases). The CDR3 covers 14 residues. V gave up 5 bases and J gave up 4 bases, with 14 bases separating them. CDR1 is MNHNS and CDR2 is SASEGT in the germline V gene. CDR3 nucleotide sequence: TGTGCCAGCAGTCGACAGGACGGGTCCTATGGCTACACCTTC. It encodes CASSRQDGSYGYTF.

The chain recombines TRBV7-9 with TRBJ1-1; 12 bases are shared with TRBD1. CDR1 and CDR2 from the germline V gene are SEHNR and FQNEAQ (reference sequence). The CDR3 covers 17 residues. V lost 6 bases and J lost 3; bases outside the gene matches: 11. CDR3 sequence (DNA): TGTGCCAGCAGGGGAGCCGGGACAGGGGGCCGGGACACTGAAGCTTTCTTT. The encoded protein is CASRGAGTGGRDTEAFF.

The V and J genes are TRBV7-9 and TRBJ1-2, with a possible D match to TRBD1 (5 bases). Trimming stripped 5 bases from V and 6 bases from J, with 19 bases between. CDR1 is SEHNR, CDR2 FQNEAQ, per germline (reference sequence). This CDR3 spans 15 amino acids. The CDR3 sequence is CASSLYPGTSDGYTF. The CDR3 nucleotides read TGTGCCAGCAGCCTTTACCCAGGGACTTCTGATGGCTACACCTTC.

Details on this clone: Other nucleotide sequences in the sample specify the same CDR3. This rearrangement joins TRBV6-4 to TRBJ2-2; D ambiguous. CDR1 MRHNA and CDR2 SNTAGT come from the germline V gene. CDR3 length equals 14 residues. V was trimmed by 0 bases and J by 4 bases, leaving 6 bases between them. Here the CDR3 reads CASSDSGPTGELFF. The CDR3 region has the DNA TGTGCCAGCAGTGACTCGGGCCCCACCGGGGAGCTGTTTTTT.

This chain uses TRBV29-1 with TRBJ2-2; the match to TRBD2 covers 8 bases. The ends lost 5 bases at V and 3 bases at J; junction bases unmatched: 5. Germline assignment: CDR1 SQVTM and CDR2 ANQGSEA. The CDR3 extends over 14 amino acids. The CDR3 loop reads CSVRSSGYTGELFF. CDR3 DNA: TGCAGCGTTCGGTCTAGCGGGTACACCGGGGAGCTGTTTTTT.

This chain links TRBV5-6 with TRBJ2-1; 10 positions match TRBD1. V dropped 0 bases and J dropped 15; count of bases not matched to a gene: 12. Looked up from germline, CDR1 is SGHDT and CDR2 is YYEEEE. CDR3 length equals 15 residues. CDR3 amino acids: CASSLGGTGAQVPFF. Written as DNA, the CDR3 is TGTGCCAGCAGCTTGGGAGGGACAGGGGCTCAGGTGCCGTTCTTC.

This clone appeared a few times. The chain employs TRBV30 and TRBJ2-5, with D possibly called TRBD1 or TRBD2 (6 bases each). The CDR3 runs 13 residues. Germline V lookup: CDR1 GTSNPN, CDR2 SVGIG (reference sequence). Trimming took off 5 bases at V and 5 bases at J, with 15 bases between the two ends. CDR3 region: CAWVIGGSETQYF. The DNA of the CDR3 is TGTGCCTGGGTAATAGGGGGGAGCGAGACCCAGTACTTC. Full variable domain (rest looked up from reference TRBV30 and TRBJ2-5): SQTIHQWPATLVQPVGSPLSLECTVEGTSNPNLYWYRQAAGRGLQLLFYSVGIGQISSEVPQNLSASRPQDRQFILSSKKLLLSDSGFYLCAWVIGGSETQYFGPGTRLLVL.

This chain uses TRBV2 with TRBJ2-7; 7 nucleotides match TRBD1. From germline, CDR1 is SNHLY and CDR2 FYNNEI. The V segment lost 5 bases and the J segment 2 bases; nucleotides outside the gene matches: 6. The CDR3 has 14 residues. Written as DNA, the CDR3 is TGTGCCAGCAGTCGGGACAGCACCACCTACGAGCAGTACTTC. This sequence encodes CASSRDSTTYEQYF.

The CDR3 is CASSVGTSGSSKNIQYF. In DNA form, the CDR3 reads TGTGCCAGCAGTGTCGGGACTAGCGGGAGTAGCAAAAACATTCAGTACTTC. The chain carries TRBV6-1 and TRBJ2-4, with 14 nucleotides matching TRBD2. The CDR3 length is 17 residues. Germline lookup yields CDR1 MNHNS and CDR2 SASEGT. J gave up 3 bases and V 4 bases, and 5 bases lay outside the gene matches.

The V and J genes are TRBV28 and TRBJ1-4; 8 bases are a match to TRBD1. The CDR3 extends over 13 amino acids. After removal of 6 bases from V and 7 bases from J, the junction contained 4 bases not matched to a gene. CDR1 is MDHEN, CDR2 SYDVKM, per germline. CDR3 coding DNA: TGTGCCAGCAGCAGGGGGCTAGGTGAAAAACTGTTTTTT. It is translated as CASSRGLGEKLFF.

The chain is built from TRBV28 and TRBJ2-7, with a weak D call TRBD2 (6 bases). CDR1 is MDHEN and CDR2 is SYDVKM in the germline V gene. This CDR3 contains 15 residues. V was trimmed by 3 bases and J by 7 bases, leaving 19 bases between them. Here the CDR3 DNA reads TGTGCCAGCAGTTTCAGTTCCTTTACGGGGAGGGAGCAGTACTTC. It specifies CASSFSSFTGREQYF.